This is a list of T cell receptor beta chains from one sample in a study of blood T cells in healthy people across ages. TCRdb independently ran MiXCR on the 5' RACE reads; one entry per CDR3 protein. The sample contains hundreds of thousands of distinct CDR3 sequences, less than 60% of which appear only once. Sequenced input: blood. Receptor source: a man older than 75 in good health. The CDR3 runs from the conserved cysteine through the conserved F or W. The D gene is left open where the match is weak. Only some rows state a clone size, as once, few, many or a class for expanded clones.

d_gene	abundance	j_gene	v_gene	CDR3nt	CDR3aa
TRBD2	-	TRBJ2-7	TRBV5-6	TGTGCCAGCAGCTTGGAACTAGGGACTAGCGGACTTTACGAGCAGTACTTC	CASSLELGTSGLYEQYF
-	-	TRBJ2-7	TRBV7-3	TGTGCCAGCAGCCCCAGGGCGAACTCCTACGAGCAGTACTTC	CASSPRANSYEQYF
-	-	TRBJ1-1	TRBV29-1	TGCCGGGTTGGGGTGAACACTGAAGCTTTCTTT	CRVGVNTEAFF
-	few	TRBJ2-5	TRBV5-1	TGCGCCAGCAGCCAGACGGGACTGGAAGAGACCCAGTACTTC	CASSQTGLEETQYF
TRBD2	-	TRBJ2-5	TRBV25-1	TGTGCCAGCAGTGAATCCCGTAGGGCTAGCGGCCAAGAGACCCAGTACTTC	CASSESRRASGQETQYF
-	-	TRBJ2-7	TRBV7-2	TGTGCCAGCAGCTTAGACGCGGGACTCACCTACGAGCAGTACTTC	CASSLDAGLTYEQYF
-	few	TRBJ2-2	TRBV6-5	TGTGCCAGCAGTTACTCGAGGCTTCGGGGGGAGCTGTTTTTT	CASSYSRLRGELFF
-	-	TRBJ1-6	TRBV4-2	TGTGCCAGCAGCCAAGATCGAACACCTTATGATTCACCCCTCCACTTT	CASSQDRTPYDSPLHF
-	-	TRBJ1-4	TRBV2	TGTGCCAGCAGTGCCCAGGGGACGGGGAAACTGTTTTTT	CASSAQGTGKLFF
-	-	TRBJ2-3	TRBV5-1	TGCGCCAGCAGCCAGCAGGGATATAGCACAGATACGCAGTATTTT	CASSQQGYSTDTQYF
TRBD2	-	TRBJ2-5	TRBV5-1	TGCGCCAGCAGCTTGGCCGCACGGACTAGCGGGGGGGCCATCTATGAGCAGTACTTC	CASSLAARTSGGAIYEQYF
TRBD2	-	TRBJ2-1	TRBV5-1	TGCGCCAGCAGCTTGACTAGCGCTCAACTAGGGAATGAGCAGTTCTTC	CASSLTSAQLGNEQFF
TRBD2	-	TRBJ2-1	TRBV3-1	TGTGCCAGCAGCCAAGCAGCGGGGTATGAGCAGTTCTTC	CASSQAAGYEQFF
-	-	TRBJ2-1	TRBV3-1	TGTGCCAGCAGCAACCGACGACGGCAGTTCTTC	CASSNRRRQFF
-	-	TRBJ1-2	TRBV3-1	TGTGCCAGCAGCCTATCCGGGCCCCAAGGTCATGGCTACACCTTC	CASSLSGPQGHGYTF
-	once	TRBJ2-1	TRBV6-6	TGTGCCAGCAGTTACCTAGGGGCAGGGGACATTGAGCAGTTCTTC	CASSYLGAGDIEQFF
TRBD1	-	TRBJ1-1	TRBV3-1	TGTGCCAGCAGCTTTATTACGGACAGGGGGATCACTGAAGCTTTCTTT	CASSFITDRGITEAFF
-	few	TRBJ2-1	TRBV12-3/TRBV12-4	TGTGCCAGCAGTCCCACGACAGGAAGGGGGGCCACTGAGCAGTTCTTC	CASSPTTGRGATEQFF
TRBD1	-	TRBJ1-4	TRBV4-1	TGCGCCAGCAGCCAAGGTGGGGACAGGGGGCTCGGTTTTAATGAAAAACTGTTTTTT	CASSQGGDRGLGFNEKLFF
-	-	TRBJ2-5	TRBV2	TGTGCCAGCAGAACAGAGACCCAGTACTTC	CASRTETQYF
TRBD1	few	TRBJ1-1	TRBV6-6	TGTGCCAGCAGTCCAGGGGGTGTAGCTTTCTTT	CASSPGGVAFF
-	-	TRBJ1-4	TRBV28	TGTGCCAGCAGTTTAAACCTTGCAACTAATGAAAAACTGTTTTTT	CASSLNLATNEKLFF
-	-	TRBJ2-7	TRBV20-1	TGCAGTGCCCGTGACGGGGACTACGAGCAGTACTTC	CSARDGDYEQYF
TRBD1	-	TRBJ2-3	TRBV10-3	TGTGCCATCAGACCGGGACAGGGCCCAGATACGCAGTATTTT	CAIRPGQGPDTQYF
TRBD1	-	TRBJ2-6	TRBV20-1	TGCAGTGCTCCCAACGAGGGGGCGCCCAACGTCCTGACTTTC	CSAPNEGAPNVLTF
TRBD1	-	TRBJ1-2	TRBV20-1	TGCAGTACTGGGGACAGGGCTTATGGCTACACCTTC	CSTGDRAYGYTF
-	-	TRBJ2-1	TRBV28	TGTGCCATTGGGGGGGCTCCCTCCTACAATGAGCAGTTCTTC	CAIGGAPSYNEQFF
-	-	TRBJ2-7	TRBV12-3/TRBV12-4	TGTGCCAGCCGACCACAGGGAATTCGGTCCTACGAGCAGTACTTC	CASRPQGIRSYEQYF
TRBD1	few	TRBJ1-2	TRBV4-3	TGCGCCAGCAGCCAAGTTCTCGGACAGGGGGCTGAGGGCTACACCTTC	CASSQVLGQGAEGYTF
TRBD1	few	TRBJ2-1	TRBV28	TGTGCCAGCAGAGACAGGGGGGAGTACAATGAGCAGTTCTTC	CASRDRGEYNEQFF
-	-	TRBJ1-1	TRBV7-2	TGTGCCAGCAGCTTAGCGGCAGGGTCCAACACTGAAGCTTTCTTT	CASSLAAGSNTEAFF
-	-	TRBJ1-4	TRBV4-3	TGCGCCAGCAGCCAAGATCACGGGTTATGGGCCGGGGGAAAACTGTTTTTT	CASSQDHGLWAGGKLFF
TRBD1	many	TRBJ1-4	TRBV6-5	TGTGCCAGCAGATCATTTTTAGGGGGCCCGGAAAAACTGTTTTTT	CASRSFLGGPEKLFF
-	-	TRBJ2-7	TRBV28	TGTGCCAGCTGGTCTTCAGGCGCCTACGAGCAGTACTTC	CASWSSGAYEQYF
-	-	TRBJ2-5	TRBV4-1	TGCGCCAGCAGCCAAGTTGACTCCGCCGCTGAGACCCAGTACTTC	CASSQVDSAAETQYF
-	few	TRBJ2-1	TRBV10-3	TGTGCCATCATGGGACGGGGATATGAGCAGTTCTTC	CAIMGRGYEQFF
-	many	TRBJ2-1	TRBV7-9	TGTGCCAGCAGCTTACAAACGACTGAGCAGTTCTTC	CASSLQTTEQFF
-	-	TRBJ2-5	TRBV29-1	TGCAGCGTTGAAACAGCCAACAATGAGCAGTACTTC	CSVETANNEQYF
-	few	TRBJ2-5	TRBV13	TGTGCCAGCAGCCTAGGGACTTCAGAGACCCAGTACTTC	CASSLGTSETQYF
-	-	TRBJ2-7	TRBV7-9	TGTGCCGGCAGCTTTGTCGGCTACAATGGGCAGTACTTC	CAGSFVGYNGQYF
-	-	TRBJ2-7	TRBV21-1	TGTGCCAACAGCACAAGGACAGGGGCAAACGAGCAGTACTTC	CANSTRTGANEQYF
-	-	TRBJ2-2	TRBV12-3/TRBV12-4	TGTGCCAGCAGCACCAGTTACACCGGGGAGCTGTTTTTT	CASSTSYTGELFF
-	few	TRBJ2-6	TRBV2	TGTGCCAGCAGACCCCAATACTCTGGGGCCAACGTCCTGACTTTC	CASRPQYSGANVLTF
TRBD2	few	TRBJ2-7	TRBV6-2/TRBV6-3	TGTGCCAGCAGTCCAACCGGGACTAGCGGACCCTACGAGCAGTACTTC	CASSPTGTSGPYEQYF
-	once	TRBJ2-5	TRBV9	TGTGCCAGCAGCTTTACTAGGCTAGGCGAGACCCAGTACTTC	CASSFTRLGETQYF
-	-	TRBJ2-5	TRBV7-3	TGTGCCAGCAGCACCGGACATTTACGGCAAGAGACCCAGTACTTC	CASSTGHLRQETQYF
-	-	TRBJ2-7	TRBV5-4	TGTGCCAGCAGCCCAAACAGGGAAACCTACGAGCAGTACTTC	CASSPNRETYEQYF
-	-	TRBJ2-1	TRBV5-1	TGCGCCAGCAGCTTGGGGAGGAGTGGGAAGGAGCAGTTCTTC	CASSLGRSGKEQFF
TRBD1	few	TRBJ2-5	TRBV20-1	TGCAGTGCTAGAGATGCGCTAACAGGGGCAGGGACCCAGTACTTC	CSARDALTGAGTQYF
-	few	TRBJ2-5	TRBV29-1	TGCGCCGGGGGTCGCGAGACCCAGTACTTC	CAGGRETQYF
-	many	TRBJ2-3	TRBV6-6	TGTGCCAGCAGTTACCCCCCCTCCACAGATACGCAGTATTTT	CASSYPPSTDTQYF
TRBD2	-	TRBJ2-3	TRBV7-3	TGTGCCAGCAGCTTGGCCGGGGGGATGGCAGATACGCAGTATTTT	CASSLAGGMADTQYF
-	once	TRBJ2-3	TRBV4-1	TGCGCCAGCAGCCAACCATGGGGGCGGTACGGGGATACGCAGTATTTT	CASSQPWGRYGDTQYF
-	few	TRBJ2-3	TRBV4-3	TGCGCCAGCAGCCAAGATTGGCAGGGGTCAGATACGCAGTATTTT	CASSQDWQGSDTQYF
TRBD2	-	TRBJ2-1	TRBV2	TGTGCCAGCAGTGAATCCGCTAGCGGGAGGTTGGATGAGCAGTTCTTC	CASSESASGRLDEQFF
-	-	TRBJ2-6	TRBV20-1	TGCAGTGCTAGCTTTCGCGCCAGCCTACGGACCGCCCGCTCTGGGGCCAACGTCCTGACTTTC	CSASFRASLRTARSGANVLTF
-	-	TRBJ2-1	TRBV5-1	TGCGCCAGCCGACTCAGAATCGGGTCCTACAATGAGCAGTTCTTC	CASRLRIGSYNEQFF
-	-	TRBJ2-6	TRBV7-2	TGTGCCAGCGGGACACCTGTATCTGGGGCCAACGTCCTGACTTTC	CASGTPVSGANVLTF
TRBD2	-	TRBJ2-3	TRBV6-2/TRBV6-3	TGTGCCAGCAGTCGGGGGGGCGTTGATACGCAGTATTTT	CASSRGGVDTQYF
-	-	TRBJ2-7	TRBV29-1	TGCAGCGTTGGAAGCTCCTACAATGAGCAGTACTTC	CSVGSSYNEQYF